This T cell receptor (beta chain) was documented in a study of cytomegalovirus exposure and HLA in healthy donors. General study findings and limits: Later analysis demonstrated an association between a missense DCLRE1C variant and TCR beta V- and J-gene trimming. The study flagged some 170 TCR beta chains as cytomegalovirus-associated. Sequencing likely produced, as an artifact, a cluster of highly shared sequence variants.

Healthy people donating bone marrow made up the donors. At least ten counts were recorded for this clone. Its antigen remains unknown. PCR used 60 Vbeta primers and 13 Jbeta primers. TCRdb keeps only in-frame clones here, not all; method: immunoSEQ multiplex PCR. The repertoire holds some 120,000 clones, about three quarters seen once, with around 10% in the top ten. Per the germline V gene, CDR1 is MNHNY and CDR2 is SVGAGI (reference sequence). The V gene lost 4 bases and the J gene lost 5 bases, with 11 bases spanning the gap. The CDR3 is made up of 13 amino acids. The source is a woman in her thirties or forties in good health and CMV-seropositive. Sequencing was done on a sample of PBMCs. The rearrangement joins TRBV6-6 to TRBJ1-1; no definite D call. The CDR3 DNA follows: TGTGCCAGCAGTTTCGAGACGGGTACTGAAGCTTTCTTT. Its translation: CASSFETGTEAFF.